In its sample, the clone carrying this T cell receptor beta chain was seen many times. TCRdb re-called the RT-PCR reads through MiXCR, storing one row per CDR3 protein. The table has almost 700,000 distinct CDR3 sequences, approximately 15% seen once; the top ten hold 3.6%. Trimming took 7 bases from V and 5 from J, leaving 17 bases between them. CDR3 size: 14 residues. The chain combines TRBV12-3 or TRBV12-4 with TRBJ1-2, with a possible D match to TRBD1 (5 bases). Sequenced: memory CD4+ T cells from blood. This clonotype was obtained from a female donor in good health, serving as a healthy control. CDR3 loop: CASTLTGAVYGYTF. The CDR3 DNA reads TGTGCCAGCACCCTAACTGGGGCAGTTTATGGCTACACCTTC.